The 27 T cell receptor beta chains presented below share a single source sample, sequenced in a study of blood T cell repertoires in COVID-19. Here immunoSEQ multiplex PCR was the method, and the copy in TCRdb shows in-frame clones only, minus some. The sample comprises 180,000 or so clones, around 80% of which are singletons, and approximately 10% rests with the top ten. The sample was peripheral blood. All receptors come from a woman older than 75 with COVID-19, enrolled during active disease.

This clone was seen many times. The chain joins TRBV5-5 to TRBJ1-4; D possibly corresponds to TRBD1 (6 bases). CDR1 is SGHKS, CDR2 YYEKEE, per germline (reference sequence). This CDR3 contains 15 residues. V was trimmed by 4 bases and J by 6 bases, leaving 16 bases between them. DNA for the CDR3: TGTGCCAGCAGCCGGGATGGGTCAGGGGATGAAAAACTGTTTTTT. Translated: CASSRDGSGDEKLFF. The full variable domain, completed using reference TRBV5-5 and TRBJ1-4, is DAGVTQSPTHLIKTRGQQVTLRCSPISGHKSVSWYQQVLGQGPQFIFQYYEKEERGRGNFPDRFSARQFPNYSSELNVNALLLGDSALYLCASSRDGSGDEKLFFGSGTQLSVL.

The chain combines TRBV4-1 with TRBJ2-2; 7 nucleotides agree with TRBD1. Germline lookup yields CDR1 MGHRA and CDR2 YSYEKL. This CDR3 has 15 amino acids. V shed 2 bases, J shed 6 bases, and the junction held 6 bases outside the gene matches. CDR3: CASSQLTGKPGELFF. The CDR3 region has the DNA TGCGCCAGCAGCCAACTGACAGGGAAACCCGGGGAGCTGTTTTTT.

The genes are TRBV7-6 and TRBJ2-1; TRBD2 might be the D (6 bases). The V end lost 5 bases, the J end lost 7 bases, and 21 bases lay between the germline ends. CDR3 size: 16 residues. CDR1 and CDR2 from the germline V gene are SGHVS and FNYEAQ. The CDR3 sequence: CASSPVPGLIGNEQFF. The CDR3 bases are TGTGCCAGCAGCCCAGTCCCGGGACTGATAGGTAATGAGCAGTTCTTC.

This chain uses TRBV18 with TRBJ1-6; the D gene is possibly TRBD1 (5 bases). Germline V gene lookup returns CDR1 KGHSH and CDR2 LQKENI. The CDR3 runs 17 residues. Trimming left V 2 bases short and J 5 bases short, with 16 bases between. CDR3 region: CASSPGATVRHNSPLHF. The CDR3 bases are TGTGCCAGCTCACCAGGGGCGACAGTAAGGCATAATTCACCCCTCCACTTT. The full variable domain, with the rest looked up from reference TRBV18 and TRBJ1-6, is NAGVMQNPRHLVRRRGQEARLRCSPMKGHSHVYWYRQLPEEGLKFMVYLQKENIIDESGMPKERFSAEFPKEGPSILRIQQVVRGDSAAYFCASSPGATVRHNSPLHFGNGTRLTVT.

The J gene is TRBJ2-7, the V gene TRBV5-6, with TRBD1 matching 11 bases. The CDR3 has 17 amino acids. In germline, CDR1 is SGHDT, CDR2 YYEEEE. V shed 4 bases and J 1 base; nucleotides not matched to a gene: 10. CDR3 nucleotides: TGTGCCAGCAGCGGGCAGGGGGACAGGGGGTTTTCCTACGAGCAGTACTTC. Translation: CASSGQGDRGFSYEQYF.

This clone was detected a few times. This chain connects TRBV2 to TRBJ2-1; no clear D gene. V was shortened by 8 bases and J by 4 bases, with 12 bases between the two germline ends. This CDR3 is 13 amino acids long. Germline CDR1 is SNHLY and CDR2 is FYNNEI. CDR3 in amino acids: CASVQFLYNEQFF. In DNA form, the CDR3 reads TGTGCCAGCGTCCAGTTTCTTTACAATGAGCAGTTCTTC.

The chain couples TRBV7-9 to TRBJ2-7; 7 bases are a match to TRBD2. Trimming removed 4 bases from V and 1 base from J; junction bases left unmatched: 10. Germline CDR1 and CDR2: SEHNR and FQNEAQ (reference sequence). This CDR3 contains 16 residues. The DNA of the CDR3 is TGTGCCAGCAGCTCTACTCTAGCGGAAGCGTCCTACGAGCAGTACTTC. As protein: CASSSTLAEASYEQYF.

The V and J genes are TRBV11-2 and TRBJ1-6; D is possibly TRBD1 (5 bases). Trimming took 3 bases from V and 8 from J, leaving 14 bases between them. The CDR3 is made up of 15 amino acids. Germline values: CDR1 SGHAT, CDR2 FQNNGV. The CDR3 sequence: CASSFQGGGDSPLHF. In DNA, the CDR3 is TGTGCCAGCAGCTTCCAGGGAGGTGGGGATTCACCCCTCCACTTT.

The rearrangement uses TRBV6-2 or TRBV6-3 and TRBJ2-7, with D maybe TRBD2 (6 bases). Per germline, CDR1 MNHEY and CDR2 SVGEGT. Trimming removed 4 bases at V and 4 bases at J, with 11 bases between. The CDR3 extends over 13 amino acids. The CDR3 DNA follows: TGTGCCAGCAGTTGGGACTTCCCGTACGAGCAGTACTTC. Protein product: CASSWDFPYEQYF.

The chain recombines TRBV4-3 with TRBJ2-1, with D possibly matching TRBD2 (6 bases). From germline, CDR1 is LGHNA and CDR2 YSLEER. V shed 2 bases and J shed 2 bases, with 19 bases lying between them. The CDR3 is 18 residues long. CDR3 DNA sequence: TGCGCCAGCAGCCAACGCCCACCGGGACTGCAAGCCTACAATGAGCAGTTCTTC. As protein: CASSQRPPGLQAYNEQFF.

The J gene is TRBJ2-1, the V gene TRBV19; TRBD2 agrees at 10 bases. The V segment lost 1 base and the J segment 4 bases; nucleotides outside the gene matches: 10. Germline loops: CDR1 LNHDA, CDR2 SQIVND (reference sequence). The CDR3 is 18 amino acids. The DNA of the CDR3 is TGTGCCAGTAGTATAGGGCTGGGACTAGCGCTGGGTTACAATGAGCAGTTCTTC. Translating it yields CASSIGLGLALGYNEQFF. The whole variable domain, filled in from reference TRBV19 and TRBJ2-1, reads DGGITQSPKYLFRKEGQNVTLSCEQNLNHDAMYWYRQDPGQGLRLIYYSQIVNDFQKGDIAEGYSVSREKKESFPLTVTSAQKNPTAFYLCASSIGLGLALGYNEQFFGPGTRLTVL.

In nucleotides, the CDR3 is TGTGCCAGCAGCCTGTTTGGGACAGGGAATGAAAAACTGTTTTTT. The encoded protein is CASSLFGTGNEKLFF. The J gene is TRBJ1-4, the V gene TRBV7-6; TRBD1 matches at 9 bases. CDR1 and CDR2 (germline): SGHVS, FNYEAQ. V trimming: 5 bases; J trimming: 5 bases; junction bases outside the gene matches: 6. The CDR3 is 15 amino acids. Full variable domain (remainder filled in from reference TRBV7-6 and TRBJ1-4): GAGVSQSPRYKVTKRGQDVALRCDPISGHVSLYWYRQALGQGPEFLTYFNYEAQQDKSGLPNDRFSAERPEGSISTLTIQRTEQRDSAMYRCASSLFGTGNEKLFFGSGTQLSVL.

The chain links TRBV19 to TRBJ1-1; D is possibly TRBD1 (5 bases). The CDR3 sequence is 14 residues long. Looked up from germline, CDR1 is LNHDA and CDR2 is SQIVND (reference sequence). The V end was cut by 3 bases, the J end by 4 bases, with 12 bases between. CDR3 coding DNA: TGTGCCAGTAGTATGGCGGGGGGAAGCACTGAAGCTTTCTTT. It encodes CASSMAGGSTEAFF.

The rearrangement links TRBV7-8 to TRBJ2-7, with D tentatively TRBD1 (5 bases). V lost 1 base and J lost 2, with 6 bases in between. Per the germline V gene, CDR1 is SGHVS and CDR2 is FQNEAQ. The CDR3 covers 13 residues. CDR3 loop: CASSLGTTYEQYF. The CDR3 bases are TGTGCCAGCAGCTTAGGGACAACCTACGAGCAGTACTTC.

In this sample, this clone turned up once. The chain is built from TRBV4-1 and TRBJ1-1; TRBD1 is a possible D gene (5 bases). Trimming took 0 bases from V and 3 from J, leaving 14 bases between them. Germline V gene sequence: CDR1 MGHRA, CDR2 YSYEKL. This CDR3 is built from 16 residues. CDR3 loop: CASSQDGAGGDTEAFF. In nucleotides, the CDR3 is TGCGCCAGCAGCCAAGACGGGGCAGGAGGGGACACTGAAGCTTTCTTT.

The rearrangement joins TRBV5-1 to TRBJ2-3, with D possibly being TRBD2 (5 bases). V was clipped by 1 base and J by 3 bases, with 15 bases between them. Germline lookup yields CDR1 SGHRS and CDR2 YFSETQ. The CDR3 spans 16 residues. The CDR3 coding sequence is TGCGCCAGCAGCTTGCCGTTAGTGGGAGTGACAGATACGCAGTATTTT. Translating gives CASSLPLVGVTDTQYF.

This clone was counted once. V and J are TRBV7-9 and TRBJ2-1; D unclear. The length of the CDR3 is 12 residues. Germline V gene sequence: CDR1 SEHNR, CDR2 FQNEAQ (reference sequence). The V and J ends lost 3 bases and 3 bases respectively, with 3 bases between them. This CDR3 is CASSFSYNEQFF. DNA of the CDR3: TGTGCCAGCAGCTTCAGCTACAATGAGCAGTTCTTC.

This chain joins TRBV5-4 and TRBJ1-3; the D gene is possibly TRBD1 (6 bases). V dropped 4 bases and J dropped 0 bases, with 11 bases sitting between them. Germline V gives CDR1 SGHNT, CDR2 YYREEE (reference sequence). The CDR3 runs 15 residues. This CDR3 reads CASSGQGSSGNTIYF. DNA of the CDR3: TGTGCCAGCAGCGGGCAGGGGAGCTCTGGAAACACCATATATTTT.

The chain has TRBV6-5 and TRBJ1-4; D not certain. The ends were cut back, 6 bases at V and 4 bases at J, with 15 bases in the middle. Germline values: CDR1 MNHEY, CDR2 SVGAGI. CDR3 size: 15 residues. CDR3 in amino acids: CASRDRGLINEKLFF. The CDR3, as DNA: TGTGCCAGCAGAGACCGAGGACTGATTAATGAAAAACTGTTTTTT.

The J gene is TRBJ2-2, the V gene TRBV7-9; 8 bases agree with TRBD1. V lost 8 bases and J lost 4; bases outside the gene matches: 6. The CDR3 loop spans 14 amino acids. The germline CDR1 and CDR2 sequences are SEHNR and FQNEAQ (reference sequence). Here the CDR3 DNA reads TGTGCCAGCGACAGGGGCTCCAGCACCGGGGAGCTGTTTTTT. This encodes CASDRGSSTGELFF.

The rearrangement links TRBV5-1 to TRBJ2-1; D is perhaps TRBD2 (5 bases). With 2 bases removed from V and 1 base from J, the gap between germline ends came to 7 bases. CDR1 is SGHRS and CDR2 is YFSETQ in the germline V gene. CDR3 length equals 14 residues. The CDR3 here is CASSLEGSYNEQFF. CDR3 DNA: TGCGCCAGCAGCTTAGAGGGTTCCTACAATGAGCAGTTCTTC.

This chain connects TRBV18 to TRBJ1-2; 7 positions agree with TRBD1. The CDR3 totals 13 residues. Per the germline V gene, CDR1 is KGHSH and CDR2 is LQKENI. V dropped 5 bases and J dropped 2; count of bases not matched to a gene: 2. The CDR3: CASSSGQNYGYTF. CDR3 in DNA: TGTGCCAGCTCATCGGGACAGAACTATGGCTACACCTTC.

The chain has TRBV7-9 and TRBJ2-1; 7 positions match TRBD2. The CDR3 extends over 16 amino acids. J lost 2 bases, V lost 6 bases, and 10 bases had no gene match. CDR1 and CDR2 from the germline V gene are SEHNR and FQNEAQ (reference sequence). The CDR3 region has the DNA TGTGCCAGCAGTTGGGGCCCGGGACTACCCTACAATGAGCAGTTCTTC. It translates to CASSWGPGLPYNEQFF.

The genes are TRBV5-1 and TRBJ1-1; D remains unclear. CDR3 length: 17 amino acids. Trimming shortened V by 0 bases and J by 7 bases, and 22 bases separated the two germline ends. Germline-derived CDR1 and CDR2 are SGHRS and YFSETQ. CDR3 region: CASSLAGVGRGTNEAFF. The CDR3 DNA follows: TGCGCCAGCAGCTTGGCCGGGGTGGGCCGCGGAACGAATGAAGCTTTCTTT.

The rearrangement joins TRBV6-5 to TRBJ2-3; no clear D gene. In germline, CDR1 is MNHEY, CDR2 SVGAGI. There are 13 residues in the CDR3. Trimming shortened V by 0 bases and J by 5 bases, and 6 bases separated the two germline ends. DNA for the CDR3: TGTGCCAGCAGTTACTCCGGGTTAGATACGCAGTATTTT. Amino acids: CASSYSGLDTQYF.

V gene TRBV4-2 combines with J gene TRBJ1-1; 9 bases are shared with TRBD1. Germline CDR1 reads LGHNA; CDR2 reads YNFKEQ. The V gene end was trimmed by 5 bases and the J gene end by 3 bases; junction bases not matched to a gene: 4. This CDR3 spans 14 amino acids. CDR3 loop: CASSIQGADTEAFF. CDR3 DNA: TGTGCCAGCAGCATACAGGGGGCGGACACTGAAGCTTTCTTT.

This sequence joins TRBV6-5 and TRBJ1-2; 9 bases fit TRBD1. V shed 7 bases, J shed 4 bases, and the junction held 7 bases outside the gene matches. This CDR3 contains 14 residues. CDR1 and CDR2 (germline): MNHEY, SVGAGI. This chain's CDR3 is CASTGTGNIYGYTF. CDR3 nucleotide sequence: TGTGCCAGCACCGGGACAGGGAACATCTATGGCTACACCTTC.